The source of this T cell receptor beta chain is a study of T cells expressing NK-cell markers. The overall study: In the group of eight sequenced donors, seven were HCMV-seropositive and one was seronegative.

Study-wide results and caveats: Clones of NKG2C+ T cells that had expanded were of unclear HCMV specificity.

From germline, CDR1 is SEHNR and CDR2 FQNEAQ (reference sequence). The CDR3 has 16 amino acids. Researchers built TCR beta cDNA using 5'RACE template switching with UMIs. TCRdb reprocessed the 5' RACE reads, keeping one entry per CDR3 protein, no DNA. The sample holds roughly 150,000 distinct CDR3 sequences. About this clonotype itself: Its antigen is as yet unknown.

The source is a woman aged 18 to 75 in good health. The V gene is TRBV7-9, the J gene TRBJ1-1; the D call from TCRdb, TRBD1, cannot be confirmed without DNA. The sequenced sample consisted of blood T cells: a sorted CD56 or NKG2C T cell subset, CD4+ or CD8+ T cells, or bulk PBMC T cells (not recorded which). CDR3 in amino acids: CASSQGTGGEYTEAFF.